These 6 T cell receptor beta chains came from one sample sequenced in a study of blood T cell repertoires in COVID-19. The table came from immunoSEQ multiplex PCR; TCRdb's copy has only in-frame clones and leaves some out. In the table there are about 88,000 clones, about two thirds of which are singletons. Sequenced input: peripheral blood. The receptors were gathered from a woman aged 60-70 years in a cohort sampled during active or convalescent COVID-19.

This clone appeared a few times. The gene calls are TRBV11-3 and TRBJ2-5, with 14 bases lining up with TRBD2. CDR1 and CDR2 (germline): SGHNT, YENEEA. This CDR3 has 16 amino acids. The junction had 4 bases not matched to a gene; V was cut back by 5 bases and J by 2 bases. Here the CDR3 reads CASSQRLAGGQETQYF. The CDR3 nucleotides read TGTGCCAGCAGCCAAAGACTAGCGGGGGGGCAAGAGACCCAGTACTTC. Full variable domain (remainder filled in from reference TRBV11-3 and TRBJ2-5): EAGVVQSPRYKIIEKKQPVAFWCNPISGHNTLYWYLQNLGQGPELLIRYENEEAVDDSQLPKDRFSAERLKGVDSTLKIQPAELGDSAVYLCASSQRLAGGQETQYFGPGTRLLVL.

The chain recombines TRBV7-8 with TRBJ2-1; TRBD1 aligns across 10 bases. V dropped 6 bases and J dropped 1; count of bases not matched to a gene: 3. This CDR3 spans 15 amino acids. The germline CDR1 and CDR2 sequences are SGHVS and FQNEAQ. CDR3 residues: CASSWGQGSYNEQFF. CDR3 bases: TGTGCCAGCAGTTGGGGACAGGGGTCCTACAATGAGCAGTTCTTC.

This chain uses TRBV2 with TRBJ2-7, with unresolved D. The CDR3 is 11 amino acids. Germline CDR1 reads SNHLY; CDR2 reads FYNNEI. V was shortened by 6 bases and J by 3 bases, with 6 bases between the two germline ends. CDR3 sequence reads: CASSSGYEQYF. DNA for the CDR3: TGTGCCAGCAGCTCGGGCTACGAGCAGTACTTC.

The chain recombines TRBV7-6 with TRBJ1-1, with a possible D match to TRBD1 (5 bases). Germline loops: CDR1 SGHVS, CDR2 FNYEAQ. CDR3 size: 13 residues. V shed 2 bases and J shed 4 bases, with 8 bases lying between them. CDR3 DNA: TGTGCCAGCAGCTTATCAGGGTCCACTGAAGCTTTCTTT. Translating it yields CASSLSGSTEAFF.

This chain uses TRBV18 with TRBJ2-3, with 14 bases matching TRBD2. The CDR3 sequence is 17 residues long. The V and J ends lost 4 bases and 2 bases, in that order; junction bases with no gene match: 5. Germline V gives CDR1 KGHSH, CDR2 LQKENI. CDR3 loop: CASSQGTSGGYTDTQYF. The CDR3, as DNA: TGTGCCAGCTCACAAGGGACTAGCGGGGGTTACACAGATACGCAGTATTTT. The full variable domain, rest sourced from reference TRBV18 and TRBJ2-3, is NAGVMQNPRHLVRRRGQEARLRCSPMKGHSHVYWYRQLPEEGLKFMVYLQKENIIDESGMPKERFSAEFPKEGPSILRIQQVVRGDSAAYFCASSQGTSGGYTDTQYFGPGTRLTVL.

This clone has a single count. This chain links TRBV13 with TRBJ2-7; TRBD2 agrees at 8 bases. The germline gives CDR1 PRHDT, CDR2 FYEKMQ (reference sequence). The CDR3 runs 16 residues. Trimming at V came to 5 bases and at J to 12 bases, leaving 21 bases not matched to a gene. The CDR3 region has the DNA TGTGCCAGCAGCCCCGCGGGGGGCGGGGGTCTCTCCGGGGTGTACTTC. This translates into CASSPAGGGGLSGVYF.